This TCR beta chain was retrieved from a study of T cell responses to AZD1222 COVID-19 vaccine. Sequencing was performed with immunoSEQ multiplex PCR; in TCRdb, only in-frame clones are kept and a portion is missing. The sample has fewer than 110,000 clones, 80% to 95% seen once. The sequences come from peripheral blood, collected 28 days after the second AZD1222 dose. This receptor was identified in an adult who received the AZD1222 COVID-19 vaccine.

In nucleotides, the CDR3 is TGTGCCAGCTCACGTGGACAAGATGAAAAACTGTTTTTT. Translating gives CASSRGQDEKLFF. J is TRBJ1-4 and V is TRBV18, with D perhaps TRBD1 (5 bases). This CDR3 spans 13 amino acids. V was shortened by 4 bases and J by 6 bases, with 9 bases between the two germline ends. Germline V gene lookup returns CDR1 KGHSH and CDR2 LQKENI. Supplemented by reference TRBV18 and TRBJ1-4, the full variable domain reads NAGVMQNPRHLVRRRGQEARLRCSPMKGHSHVYWYRQLPEEGLKFMVYLQKENIIDESGMPKERFSAEFPKEGPSILRIQQVVRGDSAAYFCASSRGQDEKLFFGSGTQLSVL.